The rows below give T cell receptor beta chains drawn from one sample of a study of CD8+ T cells in alopecia areata. Sequencing used immunoSEQ multiplex PCR; TCRdb keeps in-frame clones, though not all of them. The sample shows hundreds of thousands of clones, just over 65% of them seen only once. The sample consisted of CD4+ T cells sorted from blood, taken around week 44, from a patient treated with tofacitinib. Receptor source: a human donor with alopecia areata. Both conserved end residues are part of each CDR3. Fields, in order: clone size, J gene, D gene, V gene, CDR3 DNA, CDR3 protein. The D gene is left open where the match is weak. Size values are once, few and many counts, or a class for expanded clones, and some rows have none.

few TRBJ2-1 . TRBV4-3 TGCGCCAGCAGCCAAGATCCTGGGGGGTATGAGCAGTTCTTC CASSQDPGGYEQFF
. TRBJ2-5 . TRBV5-1 TGCGCCAGCAGCGCAGGGCCGGAGACCCAGTACTTC CASSAGPETQYF
. TRBJ1-1 . TRBV29-1 TGCAGCCCCAGAGAGGCGGTGAACACTGAAGCTTTCTTT CSPREAVNTEAFF
. TRBJ2-6 . TRBV29-1 TGCAGCGTTATATTGCAACAGGAGGGGACTGGGGCCAACGTCCTGACTTTC CSVILQQEGTGANVLTF
. TRBJ2-3 . TRBV29-1 TGCAGCGGTCTGGCCCGCATCACGGGGCTATTGAGGCACACAGATACGCAGTATTTT CSGLARITGLLRHTDTQYF
. TRBJ2-1 . TRBV29-1 TGCAGCGTTGAATCCGGGGGTCGGTTCTTC CSVESGGRFF
. TRBJ2-7 TRBD1 TRBV7-2 TGTGCCAGCAGTTTGCCAGGGGGTATCTACGAGCAGTACTTC CASSLPGGIYEQYF
. TRBJ1-1 . TRBV29-1 TGCAGCGTTGTGTTTATGCTGAACACTGAAGCTTTCTTT CSVVFMLNTEAFF
. TRBJ1-1 . TRBV29-1 TGCAGCGTTGACAGGGGTAGTACTGAAGCTTTCTTT CSVDRGSTEAFF
few TRBJ2-2 . TRBV5-6 TGTGCCAGTCTCGTTGGGAAGGTGCCCGGGGAGCTGTTTTTT CASLVGKVPGELFF
. TRBJ2-7 . TRBV30 TGTGCCTGGACCCGGGCCCTGATTTCCGAGCAGTACTTC CAWTRALISEQYF
. TRBJ1-2 . TRBV29-1 TGCAGCGGACAAAGGGGGGAATATGGCTACACCTTC CSGQRGEYGYTF
few TRBJ2-5 TRBD1 TRBV7-8 TGTGCCAGCAGCTTAGCCCCACCAGGACAGGGGAGTGTGACCCAGTACTTC CASSLAPPGQGSVTQYF
few TRBJ1-6 TRBD1 TRBV28 TGTGCCAGCAGTTTTGGTACAGGGGACAATTCACCCCTCCACTTT CASSFGTGDNSPLHF
. TRBJ2-3 . TRBV4-3 TGCGCCAGCAGCCAACAATCCAGCGGCGGCACAGATACGCAGTATTTT CASSQQSSGGTDTQYF
. TRBJ1-5 . TRBV30 TGTGCCTGGTCCCCGCAGAGGGTAGGGAGTCAGCCCCAGCATTTT CAWSPQRVGSQPQHF
few TRBJ2-5 . TRBV7-6 TGTGCCAGCAGCTACGAAGAGACCCAGTACTTC CASSYEETQYF
. TRBJ1-1 . TRBV29-1 TGCAGCGTTGAAAATCTCGGGGTGGTTACTGAAGCTTTCTTT CSVENLGVVTEAFF
. TRBJ1-2 . TRBV30 TGTGCCTGGAGTCCAGGGGTCGGCTACACCTTC CAWSPGVGYTF
once TRBJ2-1 . TRBV5-1 TGCGCCAGCAAGATAACGGGGGCGTACAATGAGCAGTTCTTC CASKITGAYNEQFF
. TRBJ1-2 . TRBV9 TGTGCCAGCAGCGCTCAGAATCTCGGTGGCTACACCTTC CASSAQNLGGYTF
. TRBJ1-6 . TRBV7-6 TGTGCCAGCAGCTTAGCGCCTGGGGTCAGTAATTCACCCCTCCACTTT CASSLAPGVSNSPLHF
. TRBJ2-2 . TRBV4-3 TGCGCCAGCAGCCATCGCGGACACTTCACCGGGGAGCTGTTTTTT CASSHRGHFTGELFF
. TRBJ2-7 . TRBV7-9 TGTGCCAGCACTGCCACAGGGATCACCGACGAGCAGTACTTC CASTATGITDEQYF